The 25 T cell receptor beta chains listed next were all sequenced from one sample in a study of blood T cell repertoires in COVID-19. Data came from immunoSEQ multiplex PCR; TCRdb stores just in-frame clones and leaves some out. The table lists 150,000 to 200,000 clones, roughly 90% of them singletons, with around a quarter in the top ten. The material sequenced was peripheral blood. Every receptor here comes from a man aged 55 to 70 with acute or convalescent COVID-19.

This chain connects TRBV6-5 to TRBJ2-1, with D tentatively TRBD2 (6 bases). V lost 7 bases to trimming and J lost 0 bases, with 13 bases between them. From germline, CDR1 is MNHEY and CDR2 SVGAGI. This CDR3 contains 15 residues. The CDR3 sequence: CASIKRVSSYNEQFF. In DNA, the CDR3 is TGTGCCAGCATCAAGCGGGTTAGCTCCTACAATGAGCAGTTCTTC.

V and J are TRBV6-5 and TRBJ1-2; maybe TRBD1 (6 bases). Trimming shortened V by 10 bases and J by 0 bases, and 12 bases separated the two germline ends. This CDR3 is 13 amino acids long. Germline CDR1 is MNHEY and CDR2 is SVGAGI. CDR3 protein: CATLRTANYGYTF. The CDR3 DNA is TGTGCCACCCTCCGGACAGCTAACTATGGCTACACCTTC.

This rearrangement joins TRBV9 to TRBJ2-1, with D possibly being TRBD1 (6 bases). V lost 4 bases and J lost 7, with 21 bases in between. The length of the CDR3 is 16 residues. From germline, CDR1 is SGDLS and CDR2 YYNGEE. The CDR3 protein is CASSLLQGGVGNEQFF. The CDR3 DNA follows: TGTGCCAGCAGCTTACTACAGGGTGGGGTCGGGAATGAGCAGTTCTTC.

This clone has a handful of counts. The gene calls are TRBV6-6 and TRBJ2-1; 7 bases agree with TRBD2. J was trimmed by 7 bases and V by 2 bases; bases with no gene match: 5. Germline V gene data show CDR1 as MNHNY and CDR2 as SVGAGI (reference sequence). This CDR3 has 14 residues. The CDR3 nucleotides read TGTGCCAGCAGTTACAAAGGACTAGTAAATGAGCAGTTCTTC. Translating gives CASSYKGLVNEQFF.

The chain has TRBV24-1 and TRBJ2-4, with TRBD1 matching over 8 bases. This CDR3 region has 17 residues. V was clipped by 5 bases and J by 3 bases; unmatched bases: 11. Germline V gene lookup returns CDR1 KGHDR and CDR2 SFDVKD. Written as DNA, the CDR3 is TGTGCCACCAGTGGGAACCCAGGGGGCGAAGGCAAAAACATTCAGTACTTC. Translating gives CATSGNPGGEGKNIQYF.

The J gene is TRBJ1-1, the V gene TRBV11-3, with D unclear. V was shortened by 0 bases and J by 3 bases, with 5 bases between the two germline ends. The CDR3 extends over 13 amino acids. CDR1 and CDR2 from the germline V gene are SGHNT and YENEEA. DNA for the CDR3: TGTGCCAGCAGCTTAGAGGCAGACACTGAAGCTTTCTTT. Translated: CASSLEADTEAFF.

V gene TRBV20-1 combines with J gene TRBJ1-5, with TRBD1 identical over 8 bases. Germline-derived CDR1 and CDR2 are DFQATT and SNEGSKA (reference sequence). The trim removed 3 bases at V and 7 bases at J, leaving 5 bases unmatched. This CDR3 comprises 13 residues. The CDR3 coding sequence is TGCAGTGCTAGTACAGGGGGATTGCAGCCCCAGCATTTT. It specifies CSASTGGLQPQHF.

This chain connects TRBV5-1 to TRBJ1-1, with TRBD1 identical over 7 bases. The germline gives CDR1 SGHRS, CDR2 YFSETQ. The CDR3 runs to 14 residues. The ends lost 4 bases at V and 3 bases at J; junction bases unmatched: 6. The CDR3 loop is CASSNPGQHTEAFF. For the CDR3, the DNA is TGCGCCAGCAGCAACCCGGGACAGCACACTGAAGCTTTCTTT.

This chain uses TRBV6-5 with TRBJ2-7, with TRBD1 matching 8 bases. CDR1 is MNHEY, CDR2 SVGAGI, per germline. CDR3 length equals 13 residues. Unmatched junction bases numbered 3, after V lost 2 bases and J lost 6 bases. The CDR3 here is CASSYGQGGEQYV. The CDR3 DNA is TGTGCCAGCAGTTACGGACAGGGAGGCGAGCAGTACGTC.

This clone showed up just a few times. The chain uses TRBV6-5 and TRBJ1-5, with D uncertain. Germline CDR1 reads MNHEY; CDR2 reads SVGAGI. Trimming left V 7 bases short and J 7 bases short, with 11 bases between. This CDR3 comprises 12 residues. CDR3 amino acids: CASKEGYQPQHF. Written as DNA, the CDR3 is TGTGCCAGCAAGGAGGGATACCAGCCCCAGCATTTT.

This chain uses TRBV30 with TRBJ2-5; D is perhaps TRBD1 (5 bases). Germline CDR1 and CDR2: GTSNPN and SVGIG (reference sequence). V was shortened by 6 bases and J by 2 bases, with 16 bases between the two germline ends. CDR3 length equals 14 residues. The CDR3 coding sequence is TGTGCCTGCTACGTGGCAGGGCGTCAAGAGACCCAGTACTTC. Residues: CACYVAGRQETQYF.

This chain connects TRBV27 to TRBJ1-3; D is undetermined. V was trimmed by 4 bases and J by 2 bases, leaving 15 bases between them. Germline loops: CDR1 MNHEY, CDR2 SMNVEV (reference sequence). The CDR3 covers 16 residues. DNA for the CDR3: TGTGCCAGCAGTTCCCTACCCCCCGGGGCTGGAAACACCATATATTTT. It translates to CASSSLPPGAGNTIYF.

The V and J genes are TRBV11-2 and TRBJ1-1; D is possibly TRBD1 (6 bases). CDR3 length equals 17 residues. Deletions cut 6 bases from V and 2 bases from J, with 22 bases between. Germline CDR1 SGHAT, CDR2 FQNNGV. The CDR3 loop reads CASRLIVLGQSNTEAFF. CDR3 sequence (DNA): TGTGCCAGCAGACTTATAGTTTTAGGACAGTCAAACACTGAAGCTTTCTTT.

V usage is TRBV7-8 and J usage is TRBJ1-2; TRBD1 matches at 7 bases. The CDR3 length is 14 residues. Germline V gene lookup returns CDR1 SGHVS and CDR2 FQNEAQ. The trim removed 3 bases at V and 3 bases at J, leaving 4 bases unmatched. The CDR3 DNA reads as TGTGCCAGCAGCTTGGAACAGGGGTACTATGGCTACACCTTC. Protein: CASSLEQGYYGYTF.

This rearrangement joins TRBV7-2 to TRBJ2-2, with D unresolved. From germline, CDR1 is SGHTA and CDR2 FQGNSA. Trimming left V 1 base short and J 1 base short, with 4 bases between. This CDR3 contains 14 residues. The CDR3 sequence: CASSLDWNTGELFF. In DNA, the CDR3 is TGTGCCAGCAGCTTAGACTGGAACACCGGGGAGCTGTTTTTT.

The CDR3 DNA reads as TGTGCCAGCGCCAGGACTCCGGAGGGCTACACCTTC. Translation gives CASARTPEGYTF. V and J are TRBV6-5 and TRBJ1-2; D remains unclear. Trimming removed 8 bases at V and 8 bases at J, with 15 bases between. The CDR3 covers 12 residues. Germline CDR1 reads MNHEY; CDR2 reads SVGAGI.

The chain uses TRBV19 and TRBJ1-5, with D perhaps TRBD1 (6 bases). V shed 1 base and J shed 4 bases, with 14 bases lying between them. CDR3 length: 16 amino acids. Germline V gene lookup returns CDR1 LNHDA and CDR2 SQIVND (reference sequence). CDR3 sequence reads: CASSIAVAGVNQPQHF. CDR3 coding DNA: TGTGCCAGTAGTATAGCAGTGGCAGGGGTTAATCAGCCCCAGCATTTT.

The V and J genes are TRBV4-3 and TRBJ1-2; D uncertain. From germline, CDR1 is LGHNA and CDR2 YSLEER. V dropped 0 bases and J dropped 7 bases, with 12 bases sitting between them. The CDR3 sequence is 14 residues long. CDR3 loop: CASSQDLGLGGYTF. The DNA of the CDR3 is TGCGCCAGCAGCCAAGATCTAGGCCTGGGTGGCTACACCTTC.

The chain carries TRBV5-1 and TRBJ1-1, with D maybe TRBD1 (5 bases). The CDR3 runs to 15 residues. Germline V gene data show CDR1 as SGHRS and CDR2 as YFSETQ. The V and J ends lost 0 bases and 5 bases respectively, with 14 bases between them. The CDR3 region is CASSLGRGRATEAFF. In DNA form, the CDR3 reads TGCGCCAGCAGCTTGGGTCGGGGGAGAGCTACTGAAGCTTTCTTT.

The chain links TRBV5-1 to TRBJ1-5; the D is unclear. CDR1 SGHRS and CDR2 YFSETQ come from the germline V gene. V lost 4 bases to trimming and J lost 3 bases, with 14 bases between them. This CDR3 comprises 15 residues. CDR3 sequence (DNA): TGCGCCAGCAGCCGACTACCCGGTGACAATCAGCCCCAGCATTTT. Translating gives CASSRLPGDNQPQHF.

The chain carries TRBV5-6 and TRBJ1-5, with 7 nucleotides matching TRBD1. Germline CDR1 and CDR2: SGHDT and YYEEEE. The CDR3 sequence is 15 residues long. Trimming cost V 2 bases and J 1 base; bases outside gene matches: 3. CDR3 region: CASSLQGRSNQPQHF. CDR3 bases: TGTGCCAGCAGCTTACAGGGGCGAAGCAATCAGCCCCAGCATTTT.

The rearrangement uses TRBV19 and TRBJ2-1; 7 bases agree with TRBD2. The CDR3 extends over 15 amino acids. V shed 5 bases, J shed 9 bases, and the junction held 13 bases outside the gene matches. CDR1 is LNHDA, CDR2 SQIVND, per germline (reference sequence). This CDR3 is CASSHMGGAIGEQFF. Written as DNA, the CDR3 is TGTGCCAGTAGTCACATGGGAGGGGCCATTGGTGAGCAGTTCTTC.

This chain uses TRBV18 with TRBJ2-2, with 9 bases aligning to TRBD1. V lost 8 bases and J lost 7; bases outside the gene matches: 8. This CDR3 comprises 14 residues. The germline V gene encodes CDR1 KGHSH and CDR2 LQKENI. CDR3 amino acids: CASLRDRAGGELFF. The CDR3 DNA reads TGTGCCAGCCTACGGGACAGGGCAGGCGGGGAGCTGTTTTTT. The variable domain in full, with the rest retrieved from reference TRBV18 and TRBJ2-2, is NAGVMQNPRHLVRRRGQEARLRCSPMKGHSHVYWYRQLPEEGLKFMVYLQKENIIDESGMPKERFSAEFPKEGPSILRIQQVVRGDSAAYFCASLRDRAGGELFFGEGSRLTVL.

The chain uses TRBV27 and TRBJ1-5; D may be TRBD1 (5 bases). The V gene's germline CDR1 is MNHEY and CDR2 SMNVEV (reference sequence). The CDR3 contains 17 residues. Deletions cut 5 bases from V and 9 bases from J, with 26 bases between. CDR3 residues: CASSRRDGGIVPRPQHF. CDR3 coding DNA: TGTGCCAGCAGTCGACGGGACGGGGGTATAGTCCCCCGGCCCCAGCATTTT.

V gene TRBV14 combines with J gene TRBJ2-5; unclear D gene. The germline V gene has CDR1 SGHDN and CDR2 FVKESK. The CDR3 has 14 residues. Trimming stripped 0 bases from V and 7 bases from J, with 12 bases between. Here the CDR3 reads CASSQDGGPRTQYF. In DNA, the CDR3 is TGTGCCAGCAGCCAAGACGGCGGCCCAAGGACCCAGTACTTC. Based on the CDR3 plus reference TRBV14 and TRBJ2-5, the full variable domain is EAGVTQFPSHSVIEKGQTVTLRCDPISGHDNLYWYRRVMGKEIKFLLHFVKESKQDESGMPNNRFLAERTGGTYSTLKVQPAELEDSGVYFCASSQDGGPRTQYFGPGTRLLVL.